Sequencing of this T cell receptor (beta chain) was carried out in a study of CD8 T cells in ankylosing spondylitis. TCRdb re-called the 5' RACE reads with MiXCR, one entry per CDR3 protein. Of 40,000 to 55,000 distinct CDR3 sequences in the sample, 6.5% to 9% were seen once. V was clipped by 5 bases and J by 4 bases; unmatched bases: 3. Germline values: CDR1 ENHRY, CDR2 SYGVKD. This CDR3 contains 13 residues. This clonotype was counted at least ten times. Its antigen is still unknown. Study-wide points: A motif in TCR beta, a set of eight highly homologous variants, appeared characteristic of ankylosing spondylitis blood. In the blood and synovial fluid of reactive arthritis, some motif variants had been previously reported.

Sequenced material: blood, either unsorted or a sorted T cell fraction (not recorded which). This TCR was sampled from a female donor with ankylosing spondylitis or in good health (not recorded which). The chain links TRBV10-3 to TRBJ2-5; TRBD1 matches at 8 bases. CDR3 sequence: CAISPQGGETQYF. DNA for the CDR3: TGTGCCATCAGTCCACAGGGGGGAGAGACCCAGTACTTC.